The next 17 T cell receptor beta chains were all read from a single sample in a study of blood T cell repertoires in COVID-19. Assay: immunoSEQ multiplex PCR; the TCRdb copy retains only in-frame clones and omits some. The data show about 220,000 clones, about nine tenths seen once. The sample taken for sequencing was PBMCs or T cells enriched from blood (not recorded which). These receptors were taken from a woman in her twenties or thirties who had recovered from COVID-19.

DNA for the CDR3: TGTGCCAGCAGCTATAATCGGGGTCGGCAAGAGACCCAGTACTTC. This sequence encodes CASSYNRGRQETQYF. The chain employs TRBV3-1 (or the pseudogene TRBV3-2) and TRBJ2-5; D may be TRBD2 (5 bases). The germline gives CDR1 LGHDT, CDR2 YNNKEL (reference sequence). There are 15 residues in the CDR3. V was pared by 5 bases and J by 2 bases, with 15 bases between.

V gene TRBV5-1 combines with J gene TRBJ1-1; 7 nucleotides line up with TRBD1. The CDR3 extends over 17 amino acids. J lost 2 bases, V lost 1 base, and 11 bases had no gene match. CDR1 is SGHRS and CDR2 is YFSETQ in the germline V gene. The DNA for the CDR3 is TGCGCCAGCAGCTTGCTGATTTCGGGACAGCTTAACACTGAAGCTTTCTTT. This codes for CASSLLISGQLNTEAFF.

The V gene is TRBV18, the J gene TRBJ1-6; TRBD1 agrees at 7 bases. V trimming: 3 bases; J trimming: 7 bases; junction bases outside the gene matches: 3. Germline CDR1 is KGHSH and CDR2 is LQKENI. The CDR3 contains 14 residues. CDR3 protein: CASSPGTANSPLHF. For the CDR3, the DNA is TGTGCCAGCTCACCCGGGACAGCAAATTCACCCCTCCACTTT.

The V gene is TRBV6-2 or TRBV6-3, the J gene TRBJ1-5; D not resolved. V shed 4 bases and J shed 5 bases, with 12 bases lying between them. Per the germline V gene, CDR1 is MNHEY and CDR2 is SVGEGT. This CDR3 is 14 amino acids long. This chain's CDR3 is CASSLRSYDQPQHF. In DNA, the CDR3 is TGTGCCAGCAGTTTAAGGAGCTATGATCAGCCCCAGCATTTT.

The rearrangement joins TRBV5-1 to TRBJ2-5; D unclear. Trimming shortened V by 3 bases and J by 1 base, and 19 bases separated the two germline ends. This CDR3 is built from 17 residues. Germline CDR1 is SGHRS and CDR2 is YFSETQ. The CDR3 sequence is CASSSLAGEAPQETQYF. The CDR3 nucleotides are TGCGCCAGCAGCTCGCTGGCTGGCGAGGCACCCCAAGAGACCCAGTACTTC.

This chain uses TRBV4-3 with TRBJ1-2; 8 positions match TRBD1. Trimming removed 4 bases from V and 4 bases from J; junction bases left unmatched: 5. The CDR3 runs to 14 residues. CDR1 LGHNA and CDR2 YSLEER come from the germline V gene. The CDR3 bases are TGCGCCAGCAGCCGCGTGGGGACAGGCTATGGCTACACCTTC. Amino acid sequence: CASSRVGTGYGYTF.

The chain has TRBV19 and TRBJ2-5, with 7 bases identical to TRBD1. The CDR3 has 16 residues. Germline V gene data show CDR1 as LNHDA and CDR2 as SQIVND (reference sequence). Trimming cost V 0 bases and J 3 bases; bases outside gene matches: 7. DNA of the CDR3: TGTGCCAGTAGTATAGATCCCCCGACAGGGAAAGAGACCCAGTACTTC. It codes for CASSIDPPTGKETQYF.

The chain uses TRBV24-1 and TRBJ2-3; 14 bases are shared with TRBD2. CDR1 is KGHDR and CDR2 is SFDVKD in the germline V gene. The V gene end was trimmed by 4 bases and the J gene end by 4 bases; junction bases not matched to a gene: 6. The CDR3 runs to 17 residues. This chain's CDR3 is CATSDAGTSGGPDTQYF. CDR3 nucleotides: TGTGCCACCAGTGACGCCGGGACTAGCGGGGGTCCAGATACGCAGTATTTT.

The rearrangement uses TRBV18 and TRBJ1-6; D ambiguous. Trimming pared 4 bases from V and 2 bases from J, leaving 15 bases between. From germline, CDR1 is KGHSH and CDR2 LQKENI. The CDR3 runs to 17 residues. The DNA of the CDR3 is TGTGCCAGCTCACTCGAAAGGATGGGCCCCTATAATTCACCCCTCCACTTT. Translating it yields CASSLERMGPYNSPLHF.

J is TRBJ2-2 and V is TRBV7-2, with TRBD2 matching over 10 bases. J was trimmed by 3 bases and V by 4 bases; bases with no gene match: 2. This CDR3 contains 15 residues. Germline CDR1 is SGHTA and CDR2 is FQGNSA. The CDR3 is CASSWTSGYTGELFF. CDR3 bases: TGTGCCAGCAGCTGGACTAGCGGATACACCGGGGAGCTGTTTTTT.

The V gene is TRBV7-9, the J gene TRBJ2-7; maybe TRBD1 (6 bases). CDR1 is SEHNR, CDR2 FQNEAQ, per germline (reference sequence). The CDR3 loop spans 14 amino acids. The germline V and J ends were trimmed by 5 bases and 3 bases, with 14 bases remaining between them. In DNA, the CDR3 is TGTGCCAGCAGCCAGCGGACAGAAGACTACGAGCAGTACTTC. Translated: CASSQRTEDYEQYF.

This clone was detected only once. The chain carries TRBV11-2 and TRBJ2-5; weak D call: TRBD1 (5 bases). The length of the CDR3 is 17 residues. Germline loops: CDR1 SGHAT, CDR2 FQNNGV. V shed 0 bases and J shed 1 base, with 15 bases lying between them. CDR3 sequence reads: CASSLDDRPFAQETQYF. CDR3 nucleotides: TGTGCCAGCAGCTTAGATGACAGACCATTCGCCCAAGAGACCCAGTACTTC.

The gene calls are TRBV11-2 and TRBJ1-2; 10 positions agree with TRBD1. Germline lookup yields CDR1 SGHAT and CDR2 FQNNGV. With V trimmed by 4 bases and J by 6 bases, 8 bases remained unmatched. The CDR3 extends over 15 amino acids. The CDR3 DNA sequence: TGTGCCAGCAGCTCGACAGGGGGCACGAAGAATGGCTACACCTTC. Amino acid sequence: CASSSTGGTKNGYTF.

The rearrangement uses TRBV19 and TRBJ1-5; weak D call: TRBD1 (5 bases). Per the germline V gene, CDR1 is LNHDA and CDR2 is SQIVND (reference sequence). The CDR3 extends over 13 amino acids. V lost 7 bases to trimming and J lost 3 bases, with 10 bases between them. CDR3 nucleotide sequence: TGTGCCAGTATGGCAGGGCTCAATCAGCCCCAGCATTTT. Translating it yields CASMAGLNQPQHF.

The chain uses TRBV11-2 and TRBJ2-5, with TRBD2 identical over 12 bases. The V gene's germline CDR1 is SGHAT and CDR2 FQNNGV. This CDR3 has 16 residues. V was clipped by 5 bases and J by 5 bases; unmatched bases: 9. The CDR3 nucleotides read TGTGCCAGCAGCGCCTATCTAGCGGGGGGGGAGGAGACCCAGTACTTC. Amino acid sequence: CASSAYLAGGEETQYF. The whole variable domain, remainder taken from reference TRBV11-2 and TRBJ2-5, is EAGVAQSPRYKIIEKRQSVAFWCNPISGHATLYWYQQILGQGPKLLIQFQNNGVVDDSQLPKDRFSAERLKGVDSTLKIQPAKLEDSAVYLCASSAYLAGGEETQYFGPGTRLLVL.

This CDR3 is CASSGLAGVSYEQYF. As DNA, the CDR3 is TGTGCCAGCAGTGGACTAGCGGGGGTCTCCTACGAGCAGTACTTC. The J gene is TRBJ2-7, the V gene TRBV6-2 or TRBV6-3; 13 nucleotides align to TRBD2. Germline V gene data show CDR1 as MNHEY and CDR2 as SVGEGT. This CDR3 region has 15 residues. J gave up 0 bases and V 5 bases, and 1 base lay outside the gene matches.

As regards this clone: An end of the junction differs from the germline gene, which may be a read error. The J gene is TRBJ2-5, the V gene TRBV7-7; possibly TRBD2 for D (6 bases). Germline lookup yields CDR1 SSHAT and CDR2 FNYEAQ (reference sequence). The CDR3 has 13 residues. This CDR3 reads CASSPRSTGAQYF. Written as DNA, the CDR3 is TGTGCTAGCAGCCCGAGGAGTACGGGGGCCCAGTACTTC. Variable domain in full (rest from reference TRBV7-7 and TRBJ2-5): GAGVSQSPRYKVTKRGQDVTLRCDPISSHATLYWYQQALGQGPEFLTYFNYEAQPDKSGLPSDRFSAERPEGSISTLTIQRTEQRDSAMYRCASSPRSTGAQYFGPGTRLLVL.